This TCR beta chain was identified in a study of low-dose radiotherapy and immunotherapy resistance in tumors. Study information: Each patient was administered nivolumab intravenously at 240 mg, which was a flat dose, every two weeks, along with intravenous ipilimumab at 1 mg/kg every six weeks.

Primers targeting TRAV and TRBV primed first-strand cDNA, covering alpha and beta chains. TCR amplification used roughly 20 PCR cycles, a constant-region primer and a V-primer adapter. One entry per CDR3 protein results from TCRdb running MiXCR on the reads. The sample includes 64,000 or so distinct CDR3 sequences, approximately 25% of them seen just once. Indicated time point: before trial treatment. Donors received a regimen that comprised nivolumab, ipilimumab, aspirin, low-dose cyclophosphamide and low-dose radiotherapy. This clonotype was picked up one time. A far larger clone is just one base off, so this is likely a read error. This CDR3 comprises 13 residues. Germline values: CDR1 SEHNR, CDR2 FQNEAQ (reference sequence).

The receptor comes from a male donor with rectosigmoid adenocarcinoma. V and J are TRBV7-9 and TRBJ1-4; no clear D gene. This material consisted of PBMCs, taken before treatment. CDR3 residues: CASRGITNEKLCF. DNA for the CDR3: TGTGCCAGCAGGGGAATAACTAATGAAAAACTGTGTTTT.